This T cell receptor beta chain was sequenced during a study of blood T cell repertoires in COVID-19 (dated by TCRdb to 2018 to 2020). The study in broad terms: Samples covering the acute and convalescent phases of COVID-19 were provided by collaborators in the United States, Italy and Spain. The samples were drawn from two sources: the first 160 participants of the ongoing ImmuneRACE study, and fewer than 1,500 subjects contributed by 6 global collaborators. A de-identified subject ID, COVID-19 status, age in years and sex were almost always included in the sample metadata. HLA class I and class II types, where available, came from metadata supplied by the sample provider rather than from assay-based typing. The repertoires were released in a freely available public database meant as a resource for research on the immune response to SARS-CoV-2. The material from the prospective study consisted of cDNA or gDNA derived from T cells, B-cell-depleted T cells, or PBMCs. Deeply sampled blood TCRbeta repertoires from subjects exposed to, actively infected with, or recovered from COVID-19 were included in the dataset.

Turning to this clone: The antigen it recognizes is unknown. Nothing much larger sits one base from this clone, and base qualities are not available.

The immunoSEQ Assay, a bias-controlled multiplex PCR, was used to amplify TCRbeta CDR3 regions from genomic DNA. The study's own analysis went as follows. Nucleated cell counts per sample were estimated from amplification of reference gene primers within the assay. To quantify the absolute abundance of each unique TCRbeta CDR3 rearrangement, sequence reads were collapsed and filtered. For each sample, productive Simpson clonality was calculated as the square root of Simpson's diversity index across productive rearrangements. The clones in this table, taken by TCRdb from immuneACCESS, are in-frame only. Not every clone is retained; where verified, under half of the shortfall comes from an unresolved V gene, and the cause of the rest is unknown. D and trimming were read from the DNA, whereas the V and J calls and clone size are those reported in that table. For this sample there are 300,000 to 350,000 clones; 90% appear just once. Approximately 7.5% of the sample is held by the ten biggest clonotypes.

Compared with germline, V lacks 6 bases and J lacks 2 bases; bases without a gene match: 9. The germline V gene specifies MNHEY as CDR1 and SVGAGI as CDR2. The CDR3 sequence holds 15 residues, the cysteine and phenylalanine included. Only the CDR3 part of the read is kept: 45 bases, read in frame from the first base. One collaborating source in Seattle enrolled patients during active infection and followed them longitudinally through the course of disease. The collaborating institutions used their own protocols to collect whole blood in K2EDTA tubes. For TCRbeta analysis, collaborators shipped samples as frozen whole blood, isolated PBMCs, or DNA extracted from either of those sample types. Results and caveats for the whole study, not just this receptor: How much clinical and demographic metadata was included differed by source and by participant, and the metadata was provided uncurated.

Sequencing used peripheral blood. The chain is made from TRBV6-5 and TRBJ2-7; 8 middle bases align to TRBD2. The clonotype comes from a woman between 25 and 40 years old with COVID-19, enrolled during active disease. The nucleotide sequence reads TGTGCCAGCAGCCTAGGGACGGGAGGGCCCTACGAGCAGTACTTC. It translates to CASSLGTGGPYEQYF.